This TCR beta chain was profiled in a study of T cells in Graves' hyperthyroidism and ophthalmopathy. Overall study context: Blood from the periphery was taken at initial diagnosis, before any treatment. Notes on the study in general: Expanded thyroid clonotypes (above 0.001) were mostly also found in blood.

This clonotype was seen a few times. Its target is unknown. CDR3 length equals 15 residues. V lost 2 bases and J 7 bases, leaving 14 bases between the germline ends. CDR1 MNHEY and CDR2 SVGAGI come from the germline V gene. Lactation, pregnancy, other autoimmune disease or uncontrolled infection led to exclusion of patients. The authors obtained PBMCs from about 9 ml of fresh peripheral blood. It was RNA transcripts that yielded the amplified TCR beta CDR3 regions. The TCR CDR3 was amplified in a first-round RT-PCR using the HTBI primer set. TCRdb recomputed calls from the multiplex PCR reads with MiXCR, one row per CDR3 protein. The sample yields about 130,000 distinct CDR3 sequences, around 21% seen once.

V is TRBV6-5 and J is TRBJ1-4; the D gene is possibly TRBD1 (5 bases). This receptor was obtained from a woman between 50 and 59 years old with Graves' hyperthyroidism that later progressed to Graves' ophthalmopathy. Material for sequencing was blood. The CDR3 here is CASSYGQGMGEKLFF. For the CDR3, the DNA is TGTGCCAGCAGTTACGGGCAGGGCATGGGTGAAAAACTGTTTTTT.